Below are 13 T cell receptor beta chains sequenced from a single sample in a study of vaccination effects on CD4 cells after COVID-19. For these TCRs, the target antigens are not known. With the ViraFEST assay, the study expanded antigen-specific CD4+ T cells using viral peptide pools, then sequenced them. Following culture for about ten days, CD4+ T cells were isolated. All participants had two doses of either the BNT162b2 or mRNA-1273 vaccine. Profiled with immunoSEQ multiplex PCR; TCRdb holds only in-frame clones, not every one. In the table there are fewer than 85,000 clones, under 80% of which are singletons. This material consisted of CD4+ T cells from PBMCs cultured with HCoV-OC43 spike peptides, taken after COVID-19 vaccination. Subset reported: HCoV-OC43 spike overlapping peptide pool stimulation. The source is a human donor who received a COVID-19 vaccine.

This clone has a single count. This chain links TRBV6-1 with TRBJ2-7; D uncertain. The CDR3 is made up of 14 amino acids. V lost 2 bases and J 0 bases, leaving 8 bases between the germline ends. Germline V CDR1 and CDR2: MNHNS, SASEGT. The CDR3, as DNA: TGTGCCAGCAGTGAATACTACAGCTCCTACGAGCAGTACGTC. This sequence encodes CASSEYYSSYEQYV.

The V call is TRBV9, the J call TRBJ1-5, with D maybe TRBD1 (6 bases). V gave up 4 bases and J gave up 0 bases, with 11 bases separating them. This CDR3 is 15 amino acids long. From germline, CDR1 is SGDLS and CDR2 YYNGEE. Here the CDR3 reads CASSLTGFSNQPQHF. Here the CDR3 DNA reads TGTGCCAGCAGCTTAACAGGGTTTAGCAATCAGCCCCAGCATTTT.

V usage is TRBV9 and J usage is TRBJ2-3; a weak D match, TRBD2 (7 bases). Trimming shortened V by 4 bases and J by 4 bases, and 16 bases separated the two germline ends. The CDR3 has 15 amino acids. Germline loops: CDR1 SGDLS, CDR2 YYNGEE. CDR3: CASSPTGGGADTQYF. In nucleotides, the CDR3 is TGTGCCAGCAGCCCTACGGGGGGCGGGGCAGATACGCAGTATTTT.

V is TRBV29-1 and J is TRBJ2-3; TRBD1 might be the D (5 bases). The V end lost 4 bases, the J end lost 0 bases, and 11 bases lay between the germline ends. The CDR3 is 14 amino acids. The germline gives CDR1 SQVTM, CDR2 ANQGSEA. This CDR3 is CSVAAGKSTDTQYF. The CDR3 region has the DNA TGCAGCGTTGCGGCAGGGAAGAGCACAGATACGCAGTATTTT.

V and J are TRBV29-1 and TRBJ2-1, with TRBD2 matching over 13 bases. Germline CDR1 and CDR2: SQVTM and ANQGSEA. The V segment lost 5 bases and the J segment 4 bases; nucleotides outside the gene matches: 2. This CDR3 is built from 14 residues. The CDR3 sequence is CSVKGLAGYNEQFF. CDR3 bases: TGCAGCGTTAAGGGACTAGCGGGATACAATGAGCAGTTCTTC.

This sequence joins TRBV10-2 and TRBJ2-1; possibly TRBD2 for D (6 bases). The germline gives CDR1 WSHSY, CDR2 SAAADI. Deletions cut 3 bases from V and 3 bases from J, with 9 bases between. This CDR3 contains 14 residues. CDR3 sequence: CASSDRGGYNEQFF. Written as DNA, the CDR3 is TGCGCCAGCAGTGACCGGGGAGGCTACAATGAGCAGTTCTTC.

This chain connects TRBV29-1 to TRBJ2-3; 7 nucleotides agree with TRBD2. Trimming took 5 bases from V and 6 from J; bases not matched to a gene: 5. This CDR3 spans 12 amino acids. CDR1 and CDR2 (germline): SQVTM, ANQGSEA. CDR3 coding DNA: TGCAGCGTTCTACTAGCGTCTGATACGCAGTATTTT. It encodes CSVLLASDTQYF.

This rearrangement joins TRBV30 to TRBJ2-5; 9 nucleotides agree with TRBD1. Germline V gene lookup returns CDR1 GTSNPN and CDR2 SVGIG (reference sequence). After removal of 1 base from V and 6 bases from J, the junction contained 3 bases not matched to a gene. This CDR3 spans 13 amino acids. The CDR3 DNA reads TGTGCCTGGAGTGGGGACAGGGTGCAGACCCAGTACTTC. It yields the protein CAWSGDRVQTQYF.

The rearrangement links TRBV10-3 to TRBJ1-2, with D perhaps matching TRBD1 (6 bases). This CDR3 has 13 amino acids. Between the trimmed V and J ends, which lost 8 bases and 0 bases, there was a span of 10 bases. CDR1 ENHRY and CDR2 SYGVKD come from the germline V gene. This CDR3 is CAIRDITNYGYTF. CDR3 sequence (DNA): TGTGCCATCCGGGACATAACTAACTATGGCTACACCTTC.

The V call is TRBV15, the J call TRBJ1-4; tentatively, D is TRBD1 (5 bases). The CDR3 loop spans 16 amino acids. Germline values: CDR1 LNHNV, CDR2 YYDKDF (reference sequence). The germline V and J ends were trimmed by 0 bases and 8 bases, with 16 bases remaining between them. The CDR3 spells CATSRDGAAGNEKLFF. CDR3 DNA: TGTGCCACCAGCAGAGATGGGGCTGCAGGGAACGAAAAACTGTTTTTT. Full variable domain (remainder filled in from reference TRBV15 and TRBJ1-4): DAMVIQNPRYQVTQFGKPVTLSCSQTLNHNVMYWYQQKSSQAPKLLFHYYDKDFNNEADTPDNFQSRRPNTSFCFLDIRSPGLGDTAMYLCATSRDGAAGNEKLFFGSGTQLSVL.

CDR3 nucleotide sequence: TGTGCCAGCAGCTTACAGGGGGCTGGCGGAGGTACGCAGTATTTT. It specifies CASSLQGAGGGTQYF. The genes are TRBV11-3 and TRBJ2-3; 8 bases fit TRBD1. The V and J ends lost 2 bases and 8 bases, in that order; junction bases with no gene match: 9. CDR3 size: 15 residues. The V gene's germline CDR1 is SGHNT and CDR2 YENEEA.

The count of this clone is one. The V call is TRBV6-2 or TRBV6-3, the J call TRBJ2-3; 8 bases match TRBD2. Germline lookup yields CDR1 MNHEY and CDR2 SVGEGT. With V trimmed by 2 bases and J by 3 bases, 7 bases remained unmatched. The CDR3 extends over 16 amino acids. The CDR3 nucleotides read TGTGCCAGCAGTTACGGTGCGGGGGGTGTAACAGATACGCAGTATTTT. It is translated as CASSYGAGGVTDTQYF.

The CDR3 here is CASSVLGPSGGSGNTIYF. The CDR3 DNA reads as TGCGCCAGCAGCGTCTTGGGACCCTCGGGGGGCTCAGGAAACACCATATATTTT. The genes are TRBV5-1 and TRBJ1-3; tentative D call: TRBD1 (6 bases). Germline V gene lookup returns CDR1 SGHRS and CDR2 YFSETQ. The CDR3 is made up of 18 amino acids. V gave up 4 bases and J gave up 4 bases, with 24 bases separating them.